Given below is one T cell receptor beta chain in context. PCR used 60 Vbeta primers and 13 Jbeta primers. Clones were sequenced by immunoSEQ multiplex PCR, and TCRdb holds only the in-frame ones, with some missing. The top ten hold under 8.5% of the sample, which has approximately 85,000 clones, 80% seen once. The CDR3 loop spans 15 amino acids. Germline V gene lookup returns CDR1 SNHLY and CDR2 FYNNEI. V shed 7 bases and J shed 2 bases, with 15 bases lying between them. The entry originates in a study of cytomegalovirus exposure and HLA in healthy donors. This TCR came from a man in his thirties or forties in good health and CMV-seronegative. The V gene is TRBV2, the J gene TRBJ1-5; D might be TRBD1 (6 bases). Sequencing used PBMCs. This chain's CDR3 is CASNLREGGNQPQHF. The CDR3 nucleotides are TGTGCCAGCAATCTCCGGGAGGGGGGCAATCAGCCCCAGCATTTT.